Given below is one T cell receptor (beta chain) in context. At one of its ends the junction is not consistent with the germline gene, which may arise from a read error. These data are taken from a study of blood T cell repertoires in COVID-19. Across the study: In each case, the material was cDNA or gDNA derived from T cells, B-cell-depleted T cells, or PBMCs.

A Seattle source enrolled patients during active infection and followed them longitudinally. The CDR3 loop spans 15 amino acids. From germline, CDR1 is SSHAT and CDR2 FNYEAQ (reference sequence). Original processing methods: Reference gene primer amplification in the assay estimated nucleated cell counts. Sequencing used immunoSEQ multiplex PCR; TCRdb keeps in-frame clones, though not all of them. That table furnishes V, J and clone size, whereas the DNA furnished D and trimming. The sample yields under 150,000 clones, around 85% seen once. The sequence was collected from a woman in her sixties with COVID-19, enrolled during active disease. The sequenced material came from peripheral blood. V and J are TRBV7-7 and TRBJ2-5; 7 positions match TRBD1. CDR3 sequence: CASSLGTADQETQYF. As DNA, the CDR3 is TGTGCTAGCAGCCTCGGGACAGCCGACCAAGAGACCCAGTACTTC.